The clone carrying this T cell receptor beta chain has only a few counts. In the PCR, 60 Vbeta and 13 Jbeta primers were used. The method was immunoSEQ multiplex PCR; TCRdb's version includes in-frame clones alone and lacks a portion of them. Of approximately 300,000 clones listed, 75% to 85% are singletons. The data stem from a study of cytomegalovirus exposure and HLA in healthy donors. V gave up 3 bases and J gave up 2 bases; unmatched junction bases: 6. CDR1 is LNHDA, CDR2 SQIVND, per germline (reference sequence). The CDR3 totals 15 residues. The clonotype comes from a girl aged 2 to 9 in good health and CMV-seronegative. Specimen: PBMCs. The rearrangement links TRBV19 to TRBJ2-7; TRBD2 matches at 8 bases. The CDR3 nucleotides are TGTGCCAGTAGTATCGCGGTAGCGGGGACCTACGAGCAGTACTTC. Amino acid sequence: CASSIAVAGTYEQYF.